This T cell receptor beta chain derives from a study of T-cell memory formation after mild COVID-19. In the study overall: The TCR clusters were mostly specific to one donor.

This clonotype was seen a handful of times. Its antigen remains unknown. Trimming shortened V by 3 bases and J by 6 bases, and 12 bases separated the two germline ends. The CDR3 sequence is 14 residues long. The germline V gene encodes CDR1 GTSNPN and CDR2 SVGIG (reference sequence). TCRdb processed the 5' RACE reads anew with MiXCR; each CDR3 protein has one entry. Of about 140,000 distinct CDR3 sequences listed, 14% were seen once; the top ten hold about 14%. General observations from the study: Contracting clones, day 15 to 85, had balanced CD4/CD8, and later expanders favored CD4+. Researchers report contracting CD4+ clones mostly in CM and EM, with CD8+ clones in EMRA.

This chain links TRBV30 with TRBJ1-6; D possibly corresponds to TRBD1 (5 bases). The sample comprised PBMCs or a T cell subset sorted from them (not recorded which). The origin of this receptor is an adult woman who had mild COVID-19 (a few samples of this study predate the infection). Cell type and time point are not known. In DNA, the CDR3 is TGTGCCTGGAGGCCAAGGGGAGGTAATTCACCCCTCCACTTT. Translation gives CAWRPRGGNSPLHF. Looking up the rest from reference TRBV30 and TRBJ1-6 gives the full variable domain: SQTIHQWPATLVQPVGSPLSLECTVEGTSNPNLYWYRQAAGRGLQLLFYSVGIGQISSEVPQNLSASRPQDRQFILSSKKLLLSDSGFYLCAWRPRGGNSPLHFGNGTRLTVT.